This TCR beta chain was obtained from a study of T-cell memory formation after mild COVID-19. Study results and limitations: Balance between CD4 and CD8 was seen in clones contracting day 15 to 85, and a CD4+ lean was seen in later expanders. Shrinking CD4+ clones were chiefly CM and EM; CD8+ ones were chiefly EMRA.

V was shortened by 4 bases and J by 7 bases, with 14 bases between the two germline ends. Germline V gene lookup returns CDR1 SGHKS and CDR2 YYEKEE (reference sequence). The CDR3 loop spans 13 amino acids. 5'RACE primed at constant segments yielded TCR alpha and TCR beta cDNA libraries bearing sample barcodes and UMIs. TCRdb re-derived calls from the 5' RACE reads in MiXCR, one entry per CDR3 protein. The top ten clones hold 14% of a sample with around 130,000 distinct CDR3 sequences, 16% of them seen once. A few counts support this clonotype. Its cognate antigen is unknown. The sequence derives from an adult woman who had mild COVID-19 (a few samples of this study predate the infection). Cell type and time point are not known. The chain recombines TRBV5-5 with TRBJ1-1; the D is unclear. Sequenced sample: PBMCs or a T cell subset sorted from them (not recorded which). The chain's CDR3 is CASSTGVRVEAFF. The CDR3 nucleotides read TGTGCCAGCAGCACCGGGGTCCGTGTTGAAGCTTTCTTT.